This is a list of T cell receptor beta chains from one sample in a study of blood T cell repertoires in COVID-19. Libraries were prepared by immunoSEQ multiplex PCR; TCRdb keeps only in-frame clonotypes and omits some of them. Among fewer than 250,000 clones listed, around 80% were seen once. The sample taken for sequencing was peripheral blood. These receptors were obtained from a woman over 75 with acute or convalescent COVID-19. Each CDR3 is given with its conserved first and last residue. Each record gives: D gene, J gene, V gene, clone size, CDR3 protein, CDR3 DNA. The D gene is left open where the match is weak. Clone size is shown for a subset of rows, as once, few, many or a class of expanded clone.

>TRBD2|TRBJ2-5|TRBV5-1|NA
CASSLLAGRQETQYF
TGCGCCAGCAGCTTACTAGCGGGGCGTCAAGAGACCCAGTACTTC
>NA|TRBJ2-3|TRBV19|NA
CASSTGTTSTDTQYF
TGTGCCAGTAGTACCGGGACAACTAGCACAGATACGCAGTATTTT
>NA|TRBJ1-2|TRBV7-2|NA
CASSLDRDIGYTF
TGTGCCAGCAGCCTGGACCGGGATATCGGCTACACCTTC
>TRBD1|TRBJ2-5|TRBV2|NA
CASSRDRTQETQYF
TGTGCCAGCAGTCGGGACAGAACACAAGAGACCCAGTACTTC
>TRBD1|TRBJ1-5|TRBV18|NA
CASSQDRVQPQHF
TGTGCCAGCTCACAAGACAGGGTTCAGCCCCAGCATTTT
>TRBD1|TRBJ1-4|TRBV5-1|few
CASSPARTGTLEKLFF
TGCGCCAGCAGCCCAGCCCGGACAGGGACGCTTGAAAAACTGTTTTTT
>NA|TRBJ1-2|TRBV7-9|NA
CASSPPWEYYGYTF
TGTGCCAGCTCACCCCCTTGGGAGTACTATGGCTACACCTTC
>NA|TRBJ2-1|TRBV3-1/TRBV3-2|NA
CASSQLMYEQFF
TGTGCCAGCAGCCAATTAATGTATGAGCAGTTCTTC
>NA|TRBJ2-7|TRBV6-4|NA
CASSVPEGERAYEQYF
TGTGCCAGCAGTGTCCCCGAGGGGGAGAGGGCCTACGAGCAGTACTTC
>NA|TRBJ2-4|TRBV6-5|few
CASTASLAKNIQYF
TGTGCCAGCACCGCTAGCCTAGCCAAAAACATTCAGTACTTC
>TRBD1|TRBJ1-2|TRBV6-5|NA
CASSYSDRAGGYTF
TGTGCCAGCAGTTACTCCGACAGGGCAGGCGGCTACACCTTC
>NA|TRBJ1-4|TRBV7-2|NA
CASSLEGWRKLFF
TGTGCCAGCAGCTTAGAGGGGTGGCGAAAACTGTTTTTT
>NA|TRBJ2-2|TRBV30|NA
CAWSVLAGAGELFF
TGTGCCTGGAGTGTACTTGCGGGCGCCGGGGAGCTGTTTTTT
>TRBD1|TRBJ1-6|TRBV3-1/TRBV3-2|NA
CASSQDGQGNSPLHF
TGTGCCAGCAGCCAAGACGGACAGGGGAATTCACCCCTCCACTTT
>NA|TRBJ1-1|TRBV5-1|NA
CASSLADSRGEAFF
TGCGCCAGCAGCTTGGCCGACTCCAGGGGTGAAGCTTTCTTT
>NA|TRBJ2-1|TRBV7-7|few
CASSLSRDFYNEQFF
TGTGCTAGCAGCTTAAGTCGGGACTTCTACAATGAGCAGTTCTTC
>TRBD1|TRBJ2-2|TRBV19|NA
CASQTGGNTGELFF
TGTGCCAGCCAGACAGGGGGCAACACCGGGGAGCTGTTTTTT
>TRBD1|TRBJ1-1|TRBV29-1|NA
CSVLGSQGAEAFF
TGCAGCGTACTTGGGTCACAGGGGGCTGAAGCTTTCTTT
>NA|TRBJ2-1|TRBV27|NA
CASSLSSRTKQFF
TGTGCCAGCAGTTTATCATCCCGGACTAAGCAGTTCTTC
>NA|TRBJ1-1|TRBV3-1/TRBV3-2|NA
CASSQGLAMNTEAFF
TGTGCCAGCAGCCAAGGGTTAGCTATGAACACTGAAGCTTTCTTT
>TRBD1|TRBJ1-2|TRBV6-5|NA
CASSPTQGAGYGYTF
TGTGCCAGCAGCCCCACCCAGGGGGCAGGATATGGCTACACCTTC
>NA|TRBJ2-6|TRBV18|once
CASSPSRAGANVLTF
TGTGCCAGCTCACCATCCAGGGCTGGGGCCAACGTCCTGACTTTC
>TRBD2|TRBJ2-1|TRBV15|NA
CATSALAGGPEQFF
TGTGCCACCAGCGCACTAGCGGGAGGCCCCGAGCAGTTCTTC
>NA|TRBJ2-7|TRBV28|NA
CASSPAGVNGDWQYF
TGTGCCAGCAGTCCCGCCGGGGTCAACGGTGACTGGCAGTACTTC
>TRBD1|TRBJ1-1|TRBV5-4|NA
CASSQGGGTEAFF
TGTGCCAGCAGCCAGGGGGGCGGCACTGAAGCTTTCTTT
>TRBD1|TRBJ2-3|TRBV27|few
CASSTYRGRSTDTQYF
TGTGCCAGCAGTACCTACAGGGGGCGCAGCACAGATACGCAGTATTTT
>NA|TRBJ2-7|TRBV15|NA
CATSRDTSYEQYF
TGTGCCACCAGCAGGGACACCTCCTACGAGCAGTACTTC
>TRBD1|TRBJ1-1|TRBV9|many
CASSVSYRGGEAFF
TGTGCCAGCAGCGTAAGCTACAGGGGAGGTGAAGCTTTCTTT
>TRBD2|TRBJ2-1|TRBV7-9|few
CASSATARGGRNEQFF
TGTGCCAGCAGCGCGACCGCGCGGGGGGGCAGGAATGAGCAGTTCTTC
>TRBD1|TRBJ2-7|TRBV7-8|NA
CASSRGQGNYEQYF
TGTGCCAGCAGCCGAGGACAGGGTAACTACGAGCAGTACTTC
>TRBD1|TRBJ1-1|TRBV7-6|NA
CASSTGVAAFF
TGTGCCAGCAGCACAGGGGTTGCGGCTTTCTTT
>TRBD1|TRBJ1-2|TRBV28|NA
CASSTTTGIFGYGYTF
TGTGCCAGCAGTACCACGACAGGGATTTTTGGCTATGGCTACACCTTC
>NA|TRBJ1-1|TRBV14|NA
CASSQRLGRNTEAFF
TGTGCCAGCAGCCAGAGGCTTGGCAGGAACACTGAAGCTTTCTTT
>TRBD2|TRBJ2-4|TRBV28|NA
CASSRMTSGGLAKNIQYF
TGTGCCAGCAGTAGAATGACTAGCGGGGGGCTAGCCAAAAACATTCAGTACTTC
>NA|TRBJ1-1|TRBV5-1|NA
CASSLVSVTEAFF
TGCGCCAGCAGCTTGGTATCGGTGACTGAAGCTTTCTTT
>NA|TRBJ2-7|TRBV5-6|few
CASSLAWRDEQYF
TGTGCCAGCAGCTTGGCCTGGAGGGACGAGCAGTACTTC
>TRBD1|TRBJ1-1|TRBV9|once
CASSVVGTGGEAFF
TGTGCCAGCAGCGTAGTTGGGACAGGGGGCGAAGCTTTCTTT
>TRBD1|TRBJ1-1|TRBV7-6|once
CASRDGQGLSEAFF
TGTGCCAGCAGAGACGGACAGGGGTTATCTGAAGCTTTCTTT
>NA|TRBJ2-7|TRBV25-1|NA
CASSESDTTGHEQYF
TGTGCCAGCAGTGAATCGGACACCACCGGCCACGAGCAGTACTTC
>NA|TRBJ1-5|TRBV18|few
CASSPSGNDQPQHF
TGTGCCAGCTCACCGTCAGGGAACGATCAGCCCCAGCATTTT
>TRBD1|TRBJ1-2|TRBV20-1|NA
CSASGQGSPSNYGYTF
TGCAGTGCTAGTGGACAGGGGAGTCCCTCTAACTATGGCTACACCTTC
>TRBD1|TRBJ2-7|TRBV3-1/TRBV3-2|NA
CASSQPRQGSLQSYEQYF
TGTGCCAGCAGCCAACCCCGACAGGGAAGTTTACAATCCTACGAGCAGTACTTC
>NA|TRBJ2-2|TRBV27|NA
CASREFGGQHTGELFF
TGTGCCAGCAGGGAATTCGGGGGGCAACACACCGGGGAGCTGTTTTTT
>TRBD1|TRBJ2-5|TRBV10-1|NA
CASRRQGEETQYF
TGCGCCAGCAGAAGGCAGGGGGAAGAGACCCAGTACTTC
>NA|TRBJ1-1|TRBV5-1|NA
CASSSRTLNTEAFF
TGCGCCAGCAGCTCTCGAACACTGAACACTGAAGCTTTCTTT
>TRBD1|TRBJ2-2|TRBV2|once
CASCRDSPSNTGELFF
TGTGCCAGTTGTCGGGACAGTCCTTCGAACACCGGGGAGCTGTTTTTT
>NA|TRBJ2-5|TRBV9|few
CASSVAPGELIFVVETQYF
TGTGCCAGCAGCGTAGCTCCGGGAGAACTTATTTTTGTAGTTGAGACCCAGTACTTC